These T cell receptor beta chains were read from a single sample in a study of cytomegalovirus exposure and HLA in healthy donors. Data came from immunoSEQ multiplex PCR; TCRdb stores just in-frame clones and leaves some out. The sample holds 110,000 or so clones, over 65% seen once. The sample was PBMCs. Receptor source: a man aged 35 to 55 in good health and CMV-seropositive. Both conserved end residues are part of each CDR3.

J: TRBJ1-2; length: 15; V: TRBV28; CDR3: CASSFPPGYNFGYTF
J: TRBJ2-2; length: 15; V: TRBV7-3; CDR3: CASSNSQRGTGELFF
J: TRBJ2-6; length: 15; V: TRBV18; CDR3: CASSPSRSGANVLTF
J: TRBJ2-7; length: 16; V: TRBV7-2; CDR3: CASSRRLAGKGDEQYF
J: TRBJ2-6; length: 15; V: TRBV19; CDR3: CASSIWAGFGNGLTF
J: TRBJ1-2; length: 13; V: TRBV6-6; CDR3: CASTQDRNYGYTF
J: TRBJ2-5; length: 13; V: TRBV11-2; CDR3: CASRWGGKETQYF
J: .; length: 13; V: TRBV7-7; CDR3: CASRLDTTYEQYF
J: TRBJ1-6; length: 14; V: TRBV19; CDR3: CASSFSSYNSPLHF
J: TRBJ2-1; length: 15; V: TRBV7-3; CDR3: CASSLLGLDYNEQFF
J: TRBJ1-2; length: 13; V: TRBV7-3; CDR3: CASSLNGGYGYTF
J: TRBJ1-2; length: 15; V: TRBV13; CDR3: CASSEWDRPNYGYTF
J: TRBJ2-3; length: 12; V: TRBV2; CDR3: CASAPARDTQYF
J: TRBJ2-1; length: 14; V: TRBV18; CDR3: CASSPGSSYNEQFF
J: TRBJ2-4; length: 14; V: TRBV30; CDR3: CAWSAVGTGNSQYF
J: TRBJ2-3; length: 14; V: TRBV30; CDR3: CAWSVGANTDTQYF
J: TRBJ1-2; length: 14; V: TRBV6-6; CDR3: CASSSGTGTWGYTF
J: TRBJ1-5; length: 16; V: TRBV21-1; CDR3: CASSPPGRVSNQPQHF
J: TRBJ2-1; length: 14; V: TRBV6-4; CDR3: CASSSGQSYNEQFF
J: TRBJ2-6; length: 19; V: TRBV27; CDR3: CASSFGTSGIGGRANGLTF
J: TRBJ2-7; length: 13; V: TRBV6-5; CDR3: CASSSVLSYEQYF
J: TRBJ2-2; length: 16; V: TRBV5-4; CDR3: CASSLALAGGTGELFF
J: TRBJ2-1; length: 16; V: TRBV7-3; CDR3: CASSSFLAGPDNEQFF
J: TRBJ2-7; length: 14; V: TRBV15; CDR3: CATKPGQGANEQYF
J: TRBJ2-6; length: 15; V: TRBV11-2; CDR3: CASSNVNSGANGLTF
J: TRBJ1-4; length: 14; V: TRBV28; CDR3: CASSLSGSDEKLFF
J: TRBJ1-4; length: 15; V: TRBV28; CDR3: CASSPGGATNEKLFF
J: TRBJ1-1; length: 13; V: TRBV6-5; CDR3: CASSSGGNYEAFF
J: TRBJ2-2; length: 15; V: TRBV29-1; CDR3: CSVEIITANTGELFF
J: TRBJ2-7; length: 15; V: TRBV5-1; CDR3: CASSLGGQGADEQYF
J: TRBJ2-5; length: 13; V: TRBV4-1; CDR3: CASSPPTGETQYF
J: TRBJ2-7; length: 14; V: TRBV7-2; CDR3: CASSLGGRPYEQYF
J: TRBJ2-1; length: 13; V: TRBV7-3; CDR3: CASSLSSYNEQFF